The rows below give T cell receptor beta chains drawn from one sample of a study of T-cell reconstitution after alpha-beta-depleted transplantation in children. From the PCR reads, TCRdb called clonotypes with MiXCR, one entry per CDR3 protein. The sample holds about 200,000 distinct CDR3 sequences, around 9.2% seen once. The sequencing used PBMCs, mostly from graft donor cells, collected 360 days after TCRalphabeta/CD19-depleted stem cell transplant. These receptor sequences come from a male patient aged 2 to 10 who had a stem cell transplant for acute myeloid leukemia, so the T cells may come from the graft donor. Each CDR3 is given with its conserved first and last residue. Each record gives: J gene, clone size, D gene, V gene, CDR3 DNA, CDR3 protein. A D gene is named only where the DNA matches it firmly. A row's size may be missing; if present it is once, few, many or a size class.

TRBJ2-5 | many | . | TRBV12-5 | TGTGCTAGTGGTTTGGTACAGAGTGATCAAGAGACCCAGTACTTC | CASGLVQSDQETQYF
TRBJ2-7 | . | . | TRBV6-2/TRBV6-3 | TGTGCCAGCAGTTTTCGGACGGTGAAGAGCTCCTACGAGCAGTACTTC | CASSFRTVKSSYEQYF
TRBJ2-1 | . | . | TRBV12-3/TRBV12-4 | TGTGCCAGCAGCAAGGGTTCTTTTCCGTACAATGAGCAGTTCTTC | CASSKGSFPYNEQFF
TRBJ2-1 | . | . | TRBV30 | TGTGCCTGGGGTAATAGCGCAACCTCCTACAATGAGCAGTTCTTC | CAWGNSATSYNEQFF
TRBJ2-2 | few | TRBD1 | TRBV18 | TGTGCCAGCTCACCGAGGCCGGGACAGCTGGTCGACGGGGAGCTGTTTTTT | CASSPRPGQLVDGELFF
TRBJ2-7 | many | . | TRBV12-3/TRBV12-4 | TGTGCCAGCAGTTCCACTAGAGTCCCCTTGGAGCAGTACTTC | CASSSTRVPLEQYF
TRBJ2-3 | many | . | TRBV29-1 | TGCAGCGTTGATAGGGACAACACAGATACGCAGTATTTT | CSVDRDNTDTQYF
TRBJ2-7 | many | . | TRBV5-8 | TGTGCCAGCAGCTTGGGGCCTTTTTCCAACGAGCAGTACTTC | CASSLGPFSNEQYF
TRBJ1-4 | many | . | TRBV12-3/TRBV12-4 | TGTGCCAGCACCCGAGGGGACGTTCGGGAAAAACTGTTTTTT | CASTRGDVREKLFF
TRBJ1-1 | few | . | TRBV12-3/TRBV12-4 | TGTGCCAGCAGTCGACCCCCGGATAGTCTGGACACTGAAGCTTTCTTT | CASSRPPDSLDTEAFF
TRBJ2-3 | few | TRBD2 | TRBV12-3/TRBV12-4 | TGTGCCAGCAGCCGGAGAAACTGGCGGGAGTTGGCAGATACGCAGTATTTT | CASSRRNWRELADTQYF
TRBJ2-2 | . | TRBD2 | TRBV6-2/TRBV6-3 | TGTGCCAGCAGTACCCTCTTAGCGGGAGAGACCGGGGAGCTGTTTTTT | CASSTLLAGETGELFF
TRBJ2-3 | many | . | TRBV29-1 | TGCAGCGTCCCCCTCCGGGGAACAGATACGCAGTATTTT | CSVPLRGTDTQYF
TRBJ2-3 | many | . | TRBV7-2 | TGTGCCAGCAGCTTAAGATGGGAGGTGAATACGCAGTATTTT | CASSLRWEVNTQYF
TRBJ1-5 | . | . | TRBV12-3/TRBV12-4 | TGTGCCAGCAAGTCGACGGTTCTTAGCAATCAGCCCCAGCATTTT | CASKSTVLSNQPQHF
TRBJ1-1 | few | . | TRBV14 | TGTGCCAGCGGTATTTCGAGGACTGAAGCTTTCTTT | CASGISRTEAFF
TRBJ1-4 | many | TRBD1 | TRBV29-1 | TGCAGCGTCCTCCGGGACAGGAATGAAAAACTGTTTTTT | CSVLRDRNEKLFF
TRBJ1-1 | many | . | TRBV27 | TGTGCCAGCAGTTATTTTCGCAACACTGAAGCTTTCTTT | CASSYFRNTEAFF
TRBJ2-3 | few | . | TRBV7-9 | TGTGCCAGCAGCTTAGTGGGTAGCGGAGCCACAGATACGCAGTATTTT | CASSLVGSGATDTQYF
TRBJ1-2 | . | . | TRBV7-6 | TGTGCCAGCAGCCCGGATGGGGAAGCAGCCTTCTATGGCTACACCTTC | CASSPDGEAAFYGYTF
TRBJ2-1 | few | TRBD1 | TRBV5-1 | TGCGCCAGCAGCCCTGGACAGGTATACAATGAGCAGTTCTTC | CASSPGQVYNEQFF
TRBJ2-5 | few | TRBD1 | TRBV29-1 | TGCAGCTCATACAGGGGAGCAGAGACCCAGTACTTC | CSSYRGAETQYF
TRBJ2-7 | . | TRBD1 | TRBV4-3 | TGCGCCAGCAGCCAAGATTTACAGGGGGCTCGCGAGCAGTACTTC | CASSQDLQGAREQYF
TRBJ1-5 | . | TRBD1 | TRBV7-9 | TGTGCCAGCAGCTTAGCAGGGGGCGCGCAACAGCCCCAGCATTTT | CASSLAGGAQQPQHF
TRBJ1-1 | many | . | TRBV9 | TGTGCCAGCAGCGTAGAGCTGGAGGGCACTGAAGCTTTCTTT | CASSVELEGTEAFF
TRBJ2-1 | many | TRBD2 | TRBV20-1 | TGCAGTGCTAGCCCGGGGGGAGCGGTCTACAATGAGCAGTTCTTC | CSASPGGAVYNEQFF
TRBJ2-3 | many | TRBD2 | TRBV28 | TGTGCCAGCAGCGTCGGACTAGCGGTCACAGATACGCAGTATTTT | CASSVGLAVTDTQYF
TRBJ2-3 | many | . | TRBV5-1 | TGCGCCAGCAGCTTGGCGGACCCTCACCTCACAGATACGCAGTATTTT | CASSLADPHLTDTQYF
TRBJ2-1 | many | TRBD1 | TRBV12-3/TRBV12-4 | TGTGCCAGCAGTTTGGGGACAGGGGCCTACAATGAGCAGTTCTTC | CASSLGTGAYNEQFF
TRBJ2-2 | few | . | TRBV6-5 | TGTGCCAGCAGTTACTCGATGTGGGACACCGGGGAGCTGTTTTTT | CASSYSMWDTGELFF
TRBJ1-3 | many | . | TRBV9 | TGTGCCAGCAGCGCAACAGCGTCTGGAAACACCATATATTTT | CASSATASGNTIYF
TRBJ2-7 | many | . | TRBV12-3/TRBV12-4 | TGTGCCAGCAGTTTAGAAGGAGAGTACGAGCAGTACTTC | CASSLEGEYEQYF
TRBJ2-1 | many | . | TRBV6-5 | TGTGCCAGCATCGGGCCGGTGGGCAATGAGCAGTTCTTC | CASIGPVGNEQFF
TRBJ1-6 | few | TRBD1 | TRBV29-1 | TGCAGCGTTGCGACAGGGGGCGATTCACCCCTCCACTTT | CSVATGGDSPLHF
TRBJ2-7 | . | . | TRBV7-6 | TGTGCCAGCAGCATAGAGAGCGGACCCTACGAGCAGTACTTC | CASSIESGPYEQYF
TRBJ1-1 | many | . | TRBV5-1 | TGCGCCAGCAGCTCAACAGGGTTTGAACACCCTGAAGCTTTCTTT | CASSSTGFEHPEAFF
TRBJ2-3 | . | . | TRBV5-1 | TGCGCCAGCAGTAGCGTTAGCACATATACGCAGTATTTT | CASSSVSTYTQYF